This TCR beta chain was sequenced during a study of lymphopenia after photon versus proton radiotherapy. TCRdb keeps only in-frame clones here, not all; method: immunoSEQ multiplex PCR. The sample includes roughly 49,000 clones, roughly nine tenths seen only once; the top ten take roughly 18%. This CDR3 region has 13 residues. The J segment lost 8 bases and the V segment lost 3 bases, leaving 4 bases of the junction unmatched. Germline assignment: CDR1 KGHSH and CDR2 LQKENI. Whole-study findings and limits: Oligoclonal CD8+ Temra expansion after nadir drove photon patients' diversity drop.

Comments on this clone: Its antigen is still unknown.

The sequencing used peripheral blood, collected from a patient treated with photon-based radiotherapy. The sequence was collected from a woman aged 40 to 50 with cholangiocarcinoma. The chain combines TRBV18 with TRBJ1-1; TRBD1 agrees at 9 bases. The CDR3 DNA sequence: TGTGCCAGCTCACCGGGACAGGGATGGGAAGCTTTCTTT. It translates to CASSPGQGWEAFF. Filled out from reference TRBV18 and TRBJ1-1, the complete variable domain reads NAGVMQNPRHLVRRRGQEARLRCSPMKGHSHVYWYRQLPEEGLKFMVYLQKENIIDESGMPKERFSAEFPKEGPSILRIQQVVRGDSAAYFCASSPGQGWEAFFGQGTRLTVV.